A single sample is the source of the 26 T cell receptor beta chains below, sequenced in a study of T cells in Graves' hyperthyroidism and ophthalmopathy. RNA transcripts yielded amplified TCR beta CDR3 regions. First-round RT-PCR of the TCR CDR3 relied on the HTBI primer set. In TCRdb, the multiplex PCR reads were re-called with MiXCR into one record per CDR3 protein. Among about 380,000 distinct CDR3 sequences listed, under 20% were seen once. The material sequenced was blood. The receptors were gathered from a man younger than 30 with Graves' ophthalmopathy.

The chain is built from TRBV4-1 and TRBJ2-2, with TRBD2 identical over 8 bases. Germline V lookup: CDR1 MGHRA, CDR2 YSYEKL. The CDR3 runs 16 residues. V was clipped by 1 base and J by 4 bases; unmatched bases: 5. Here the CDR3 DNA reads TGCGCCAGCAGCCAAGCGGGGGGGCAGCTCACCGGGGAGCTGTTTTTT. This encodes CASSQAGGQLTGELFF.

This chain links TRBV13 with TRBJ2-6, with D unresolved. The CDR3 length is 16 residues. CDR1 is PRHDT and CDR2 is FYEKMQ in the germline V gene (reference sequence). The ends were cut back, 5 bases at V and 1 base at J, with 12 bases in the middle. CDR3 region: CASSIWMESGANVLTF. The CDR3 nucleotides are TGTGCCAGCAGCATCTGGATGGAATCTGGGGCCAACGTCCTGACTTTC.

The chain has TRBV2 and TRBJ1-1; possibly TRBD1 for D (6 bases). With 4 bases removed from V and 0 bases from J, the gap between germline ends came to 18 bases. There are 17 residues in the CDR3. The germline gives CDR1 SNHLY, CDR2 FYNNEI. The chain's CDR3 is CASSVGGGIEVNTEAFF. CDR3 coding DNA: TGTGCCAGCAGTGTAGGGGGGGGGATCGAGGTGAACACTGAAGCTTTCTTT.

This clonotype was counted at least ten times. J is TRBJ2-3 and V is TRBV20-1, with TRBD2 as a possible D gene (6 bases). Germline values: CDR1 DFQATT, CDR2 SNEGSKA (reference sequence). The CDR3 is 15 residues long. The V and J ends lost 6 bases and 4 bases respectively, with 20 bases between them. CDR3 region: CSATGAGPLADTQYF. As DNA, the CDR3 is TGCAGTGCCACCGGGGCGGGACCTTTGGCAGATACGCAGTATTTT.

This clonotype was counted many times. This chain links TRBV18 with TRBJ2-1, with TRBD1 as a possible D gene (6 bases). V gave up 4 bases and J gave up 13 bases, with 17 bases separating them. CDR1 is KGHSH and CDR2 is LQKENI in the germline V gene. CDR3 length: 13 amino acids. Here the CDR3 reads CASSLLSGAQQFF. The CDR3 DNA follows: TGTGCCAGCTCACTACTCTCAGGGGCACAACAGTTCTTC.

Notes on this clonotype: A much larger clone is a single base away; this may be a read error. The rearrangement uses TRBV7-9 and TRBJ1-3; D remains ambiguous. Per the germline V gene, CDR1 is SEHNR and CDR2 is FQNEAQ (reference sequence). The CDR3 spans 15 residues. The CDR3 bases are TGTGCCGGCAGCTACTTACGAGGGCAGTATGACACCATATATTTT. Translating it yields CAGSYLRGQYDTIYF. Looking up the rest from reference TRBV7-9 and TRBJ1-3 gives the full variable domain: DTGVSQNPRHKITKRGQNVTFRCDPISEHNRLYWYRQTLGQGPEFLTYFQNEAQLEKSRLLSDRFSAERPKGSFSTLEIQRTEQGDSAMYLCAGSYLRGQYDTIYFGEGSWLTVV.

This clonotype has just a few counts. The chain uses TRBV7-8 and TRBJ2-3; D tentatively fits TRBD1 or TRBD2 (5 bases each). The CDR3 runs 17 residues. CDR1 and CDR2 (germline): SGHVS, FQNEAQ. The V end was cut by 5 bases, the J end by 2 bases, with 20 bases between. DNA of the CDR3: TGTGCCAGCAGCCTCCGGGACCAAAACCTACTCACAGATACGCAGTATTTT. This encodes CASSLRDQNLLTDTQYF.

This clonotype was seen at least ten times. V and J are TRBV20-1 and TRBJ1-4, with 9 nucleotides matching TRBD1. The CDR3 spans 15 residues. Trimming at V came to 0 bases and at J to 5 bases, leaving 4 bases not matched to a gene. The V gene's germline CDR1 is DFQATT and CDR2 SNEGSKA (reference sequence). CDR3 residues: CSARDYGTGNEKLFF. CDR3 sequence (DNA): TGCAGTGCTAGAGATTACGGGACAGGGAATGAAAAACTGTTTTTT.

This clonotype was observed at least ten times. The rearrangement links TRBV7-9 to TRBJ2-1; a possible D gene is TRBD1 (6 bases). The CDR3 runs to 14 residues. In germline, CDR1 is SEHNR, CDR2 FQNEAQ (reference sequence). V lost 5 bases and J lost 3, with 11 bases in between. The DNA of the CDR3 is TGTGCCAGCAGCCACAACAGGGACTACAATGAGCAGTTCTTC. The encoded protein is CASSHNRDYNEQFF.

This clonotype was counted many times. V and J are TRBV6-1 and TRBJ2-1; D might be TRBD1 (5 bases). The CDR3 loop spans 13 amino acids. V was cut by 5 bases and J by 5 bases, with 10 bases left in between. Germline CDR1 reads MNHNS; CDR2 reads SASEGT. The CDR3, as DNA: TGTGCCAGCAGTCTGACAGAGAACAATGAGCAGTTCTTC. Translated, it gives CASSLTENNEQFF.

The chain employs TRBV28 and TRBJ1-2, with a weak D call TRBD1 (6 bases). The CDR3 has 15 amino acids. The V end was cut by 7 bases, the J end by 6 bases, with 21 bases between. Looked up from germline, CDR1 is MDHEN and CDR2 is SYDVKM. The chain's CDR3 is CASMIPGTKNDGYTF. In DNA, the CDR3 is TGTGCCAGCATGATTCCCGGGACAAAGAATGATGGCTACACCTTC.

The rearrangement joins TRBV20-1 to TRBJ2-6, with TRBD1 matching 11 bases. Germline V gene sequence: CDR1 DFQATT, CDR2 SNEGSKA (reference sequence). Losses at the gene ends were 6 bases for V and 0 bases for J; bases not matched to a gene: 4. The CDR3 runs 16 residues. CDR3 nucleotide sequence: TGCAGTGCCGGGGACAGGGGGGTCTCTGGGGCCAACGTCCTGACTTTC. Translation gives CSAGDRGVSGANVLTF.

This clonotype has only a few counts. This chain links TRBV19 with TRBJ2-2; 7 nucleotides match TRBD1. This CDR3 has 16 residues. Unmatched junction bases numbered 8, after V lost 6 bases and J lost 1 base. Germline assignment: CDR1 LNHDA and CDR2 SQIVND (reference sequence). The DNA of the CDR3 is TGTGCCAGTAGCCTATACAGGGGACAGAACACCGGGGAGCTGTTTTTT. It encodes CASSLYRGQNTGELFF.

This clonotype came up many times. V is TRBV5-1 and J is TRBJ2-7; the match to TRBD2 covers 9 bases. V was pared by 4 bases and J by 0 bases, with 11 bases of the junction left unmatched. The CDR3 has 17 residues. The V gene's germline CDR1 is SGHRS and CDR2 YFSETQ. This CDR3 is CASSPLSGGPSSYEQYF. The CDR3 bases are TGCGCCAGCAGCCCACTGAGCGGGGGGCCGAGCTCCTACGAGCAGTACTTC.

This clonotype was counted between two and nine times. V is TRBV7-6 and J is TRBJ2-2; tentative D call: TRBD2 (5 bases). Trimming removed 10 bases from V and 0 bases from J, with 9 bases in between. Germline V gene sequence: CDR1 SGHVS, CDR2 FNYEAQ. The CDR3 has 13 residues. CDR3 amino acids: CAKEVANTGELFF. As DNA, the CDR3 is TGTGCCAAGGAGGTCGCGAACACCGGGGAGCTGTTTTTT.

The chain has TRBV4-1 and TRBJ1-5; D is unresolved. Germline CDR1 and CDR2: MGHRA and YSYEKL. V was pared by 0 bases and J by 5 bases, with 8 bases between. The CDR3 consists of 14 residues. CDR3 sequence reads: CASSQDPGYQPQHF. Written as DNA, the CDR3 is TGCGCCAGCAGCCAAGACCCCGGATATCAGCCCCAGCATTTT.

The chain links TRBV7-9 to TRBJ2-4; 8 bases agree with TRBD1. Trimming removed 3 bases from V and 2 bases from J; junction bases left unmatched: 3. The CDR3 totals 15 residues. Germline CDR1 SEHNR, CDR2 FQNEAQ (reference sequence). The CDR3 sequence: CASSFTGGTKNIQYF. The CDR3 bases are TGTGCCAGCAGCTTTACAGGGGGAACCAAAAACATTCAGTACTTC. The whole variable domain, filled in from reference TRBV7-9 and TRBJ2-4, reads DTGVSQNPRHKITKRGQNVTFRCDPISEHNRLYWYRQTLGQGPEFLTYFQNEAQLEKSRLLSDRFSAERPKGSFSTLEIQRTEQGDSAMYLCASSFTGGTKNIQYFGAGTRLSVL.

This clonotype was found many times. The genes are TRBV5-1 and TRBJ2-3, with 9 bases matching TRBD2. Trimming cost V 1 base and J 6 bases; bases outside gene matches: 3. This CDR3 spans 14 amino acids. The germline V gene has CDR1 SGHRS and CDR2 YFSETQ. CDR3 in amino acids: CASSLFSGGDTQYF. In nucleotides, the CDR3 is TGCGCCAGCAGCTTGTTTAGCGGGGGCGATACGCAGTATTTT.

This clonotype showed up many times. The chain links TRBV11-3 to TRBJ2-7, with 7 bases matching TRBD1. Trimming at V came to 4 bases and at J to 4 bases, leaving 19 bases not matched to a gene. The CDR3 runs 18 residues. Germline lookup yields CDR1 SGHNT and CDR2 YENEEA. The chain's CDR3 is CASSYRTGGLVSEYEQYF. In nucleotides, the CDR3 is TGTGCCAGCAGCTATAGGACAGGCGGGTTGGTATCAGAGTACGAGCAGTACTTC.

The CDR3 bases are TGCAGCTCACGCGGGGGTAGGGGGGAAGCTTTCTTT. This encodes CSSRGGRGEAFF. The rearrangement links TRBV29-1 to TRBJ1-1; a weak D match, TRBD1 (6 bases). V dropped 8 bases and J dropped 8 bases, with 18 bases sitting between them. CDR1 SQVTM and CDR2 ANQGSEA come from the germline V gene. CDR3 length: 12 amino acids.

The V gene is TRBV20-1, the J gene TRBJ1-1; TRBD1 is a possible D gene (5 bases). The CDR3 spans 14 residues. V lost 0 bases to trimming and J lost 7 bases, with 15 bases between them. Per germline, CDR1 DFQATT and CDR2 SNEGSKA (reference sequence). In nucleotides, the CDR3 is TGCAGTGCTAGAGAGAGCGGCAGGGAGGGTGAAGCTTTCTTT. It specifies CSARESGREGEAFF.

Concerning this clonotype: This sequence may be a read error, since a much larger clone differs from it by one base. This rearrangement joins TRBV7-8 to TRBJ2-1; TRBD2 might be the D (5 bases). This CDR3 is 14 amino acids long. Germline loops: CDR1 SGHVS, CDR2 FQNEAQ. CDR3 amino acids: CASSLWTPFDERFF. The CDR3 bases are TGTGCCAGCAGCTTATGGACTCCCTTTGATGAGCGGTTCTTC. Together with reference TRBV7-8 and TRBJ2-1, the CDR3 gives the full variable domain: GAGVSQSPRYKVAKRGQDVALRCDPISGHVSLFWYQQALGQGPEFLTYFQNEAQLDKSGLPSDRFFAERPEGSVSTLKIQRTQQEDSAVYLCASSLWTPFDERFFGPGTRLTVL.

About this clonotype itself: Given a much more abundant clone one base away, this may be a read error. The V call is TRBV5-1, the J call TRBJ2-1, with 8 bases matching TRBD1. CDR1 and CDR2 (germline): SGHRS, YFSETQ. Germline trimming cut 3 bases from V and 10 bases from J; bases unmatched to any gene: 15. There are 16 residues in the CDR3. This CDR3 reads CASSSFGQGATYEQFF. The CDR3 nucleotides are TGCGCCAGCAGCTCCTTTGGGCAGGGGGCCACCTACGAGCAGTTCTTC.

In this sample, this clonotype turned up many times. The J gene is TRBJ2-7, the V gene TRBV12-3 or TRBV12-4; 7 bases fit TRBD2. V lost 1 base, J lost 2 bases, and 17 bases stayed unmatched. The CDR3 extends over 19 amino acids. CDR3 DNA: TGTGCCAGCAGTTTAGAGGGAGGGATTTTTGGGGACGGAACCTACGAGCAGTACTTC. It specifies CASSLEGGIFGDGTYEQYF.

This chain uses TRBV6-2 or TRBV6-3 with TRBJ2-2, with D perhaps given as TRBD1 or TRBD2 (5 bases each). The CDR3 is 13 amino acids. The germline CDR1 and CDR2 sequences are MNHEY and SVGEGT. The ends were cut back, 6 bases at V and 5 bases at J, with 10 bases in the middle. The CDR3 here is CASSRRETGELFF. CDR3 nucleotide sequence: TGTGCCAGCAGCCGCAGGGAGACCGGGGAGCTGTTTTTT.

This clonotype was recorded a few times. The chain joins TRBV11-2 to TRBJ1-4; D gene uncertain. Trimming stripped 1 base from V and 8 bases from J, with 8 bases between. The CDR3 has 13 residues. Looked up from germline, CDR1 is SGHAT and CDR2 is FQNNGV. The DNA for the CDR3 is TGTGCCAGCAGCTTAGGGCTGGGCGAAAAACTGTTTTTT. Its translation is CASSLGLGEKLFF.